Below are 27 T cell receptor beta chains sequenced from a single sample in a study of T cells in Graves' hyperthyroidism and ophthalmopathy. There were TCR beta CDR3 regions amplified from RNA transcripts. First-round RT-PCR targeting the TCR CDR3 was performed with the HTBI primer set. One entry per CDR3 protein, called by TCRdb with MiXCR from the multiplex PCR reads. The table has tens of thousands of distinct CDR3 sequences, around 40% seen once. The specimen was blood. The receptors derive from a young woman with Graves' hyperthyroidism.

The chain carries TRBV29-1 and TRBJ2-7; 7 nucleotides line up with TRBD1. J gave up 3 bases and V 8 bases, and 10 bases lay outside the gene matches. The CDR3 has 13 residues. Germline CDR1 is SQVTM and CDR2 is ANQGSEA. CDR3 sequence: CSLDGDRFYEQYF. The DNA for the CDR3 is TGCAGCTTAGACGGGGACAGATTCTACGAGCAGTACTTC.

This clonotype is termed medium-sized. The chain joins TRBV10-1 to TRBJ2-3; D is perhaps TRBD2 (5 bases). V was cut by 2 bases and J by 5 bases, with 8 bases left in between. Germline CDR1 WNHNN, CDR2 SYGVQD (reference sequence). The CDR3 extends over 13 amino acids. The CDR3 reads CASSEPGGDTQYF. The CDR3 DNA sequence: TGCGCCAGCAGTGAGCCTGGAGGAGATACGCAGTATTTT.

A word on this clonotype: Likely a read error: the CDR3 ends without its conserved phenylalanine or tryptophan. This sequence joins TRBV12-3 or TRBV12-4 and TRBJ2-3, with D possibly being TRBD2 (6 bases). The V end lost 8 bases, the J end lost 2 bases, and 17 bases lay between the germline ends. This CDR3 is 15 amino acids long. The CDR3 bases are TGTGCCAGCGGTCCGATGGGGGGACTCACAGATACGCAGTATCTT. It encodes CASGPMGGLTDTQYL.

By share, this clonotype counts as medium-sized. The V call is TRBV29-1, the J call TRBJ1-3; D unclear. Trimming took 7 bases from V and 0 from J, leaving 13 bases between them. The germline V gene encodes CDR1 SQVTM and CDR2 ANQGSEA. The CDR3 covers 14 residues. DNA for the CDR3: TGCAGCGCCCGATTCGACCCCTCTGGAAACACCATATATTTT. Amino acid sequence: CSARFDPSGNTIYF.

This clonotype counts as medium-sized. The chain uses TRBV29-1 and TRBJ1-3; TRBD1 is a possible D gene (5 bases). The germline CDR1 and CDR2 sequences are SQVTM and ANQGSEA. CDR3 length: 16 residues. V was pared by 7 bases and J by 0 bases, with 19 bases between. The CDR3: CSAEYPGSNSGNTIYF. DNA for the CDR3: TGCAGCGCCGAATATCCAGGGTCAAACTCTGGAAACACCATATATTTT.

The CDR3 spells CAISESTGRSLNTGELFF. CDR3 nucleotide sequence: TGTGCCATCAGTGAGTCGACCGGGAGGTCCCTGAACACCGGGGAGCTGTTTTTT. V usage is TRBV10-3 and J usage is TRBJ2-2; 7 bases line up with TRBD2. CDR3 length equals 18 residues. Germline V gives CDR1 ENHRY, CDR2 SYGVKD. V was clipped by 0 bases and J by 1 base; unmatched bases: 8.

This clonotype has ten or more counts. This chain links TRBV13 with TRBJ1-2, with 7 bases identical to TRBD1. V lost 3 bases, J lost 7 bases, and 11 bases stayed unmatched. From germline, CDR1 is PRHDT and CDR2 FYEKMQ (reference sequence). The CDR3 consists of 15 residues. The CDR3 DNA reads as TGTGCCAGCAGCTTTAACTTCGACAGGGTAGGTGGCTACACCTTC. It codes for CASSFNFDRVGGYTF.

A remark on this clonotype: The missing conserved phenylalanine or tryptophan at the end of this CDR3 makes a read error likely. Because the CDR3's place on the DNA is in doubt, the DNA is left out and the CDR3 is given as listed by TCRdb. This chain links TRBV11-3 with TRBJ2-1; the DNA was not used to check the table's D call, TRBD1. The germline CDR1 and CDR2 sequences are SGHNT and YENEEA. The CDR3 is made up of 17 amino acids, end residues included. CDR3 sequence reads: CASSLEGAGGSYNEQLC.

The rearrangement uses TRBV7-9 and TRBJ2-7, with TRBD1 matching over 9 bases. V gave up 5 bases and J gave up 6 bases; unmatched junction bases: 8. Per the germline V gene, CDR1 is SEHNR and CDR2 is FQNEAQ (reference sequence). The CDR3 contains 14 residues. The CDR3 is CASSQDRGVSEQYF. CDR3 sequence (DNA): TGTGCCAGCAGCCAGGACAGGGGAGTAAGCGAGCAGTACTTC.

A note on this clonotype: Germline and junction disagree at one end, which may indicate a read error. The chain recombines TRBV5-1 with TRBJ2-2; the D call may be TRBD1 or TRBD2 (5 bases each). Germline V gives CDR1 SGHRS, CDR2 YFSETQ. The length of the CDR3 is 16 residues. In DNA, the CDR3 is TGCGCCAACAGCATAGGGGCTAGCCTTGAAACCGGGGAGCTGTTTTTT. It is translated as CANSIGASLETGELFF.

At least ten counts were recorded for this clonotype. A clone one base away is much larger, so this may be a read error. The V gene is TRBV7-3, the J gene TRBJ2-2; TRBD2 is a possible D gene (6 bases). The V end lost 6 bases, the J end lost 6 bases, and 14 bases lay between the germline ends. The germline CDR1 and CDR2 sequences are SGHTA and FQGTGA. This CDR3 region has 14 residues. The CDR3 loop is CASRDKGEAGELFF. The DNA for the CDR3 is TGTGCCAGCAGGGACAAAGGGGAGGCCGGGGAGCTGTTTTTT.

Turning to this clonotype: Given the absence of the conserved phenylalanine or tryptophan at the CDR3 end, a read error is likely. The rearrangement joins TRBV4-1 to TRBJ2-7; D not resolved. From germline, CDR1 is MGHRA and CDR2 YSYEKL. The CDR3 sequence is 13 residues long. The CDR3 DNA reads TGCGCCAGCGGCCAAGCTGAACTGTACGAGCAGTACTAC. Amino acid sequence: CASGQAELYEQYY.

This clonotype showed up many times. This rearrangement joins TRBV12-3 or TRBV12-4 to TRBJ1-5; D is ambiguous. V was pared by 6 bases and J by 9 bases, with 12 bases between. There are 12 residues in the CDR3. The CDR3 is CASRKRVSPQHF. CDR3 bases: TGTGCCAGCAGAAAAAGGGTGTCGCCCCAGCATTTT.

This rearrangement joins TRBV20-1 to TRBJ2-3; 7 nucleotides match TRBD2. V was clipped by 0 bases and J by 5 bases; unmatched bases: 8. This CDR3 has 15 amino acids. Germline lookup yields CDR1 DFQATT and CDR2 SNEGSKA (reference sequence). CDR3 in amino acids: CSARDLGGPEDTQYF. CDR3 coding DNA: TGCAGTGCTAGAGATCTGGGAGGGCCGGAAGATACGCAGTATTTT.

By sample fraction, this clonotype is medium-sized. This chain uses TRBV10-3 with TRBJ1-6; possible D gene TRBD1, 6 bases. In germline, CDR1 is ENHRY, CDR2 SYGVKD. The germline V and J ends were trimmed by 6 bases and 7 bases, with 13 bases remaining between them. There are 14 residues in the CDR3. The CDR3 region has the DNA TGTGCCATCAGCTCGGGGGGCCAAAATTCACCCCTCCACTTT. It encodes CAISSGGQNSPLHF.

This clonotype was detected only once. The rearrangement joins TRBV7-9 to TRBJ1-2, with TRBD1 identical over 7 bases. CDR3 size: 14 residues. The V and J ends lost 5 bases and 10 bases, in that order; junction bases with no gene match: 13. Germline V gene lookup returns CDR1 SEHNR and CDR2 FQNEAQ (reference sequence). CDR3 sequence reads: CASSPETDRLNYTF. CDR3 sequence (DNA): TGTGCCAGCAGCCCGGAGACGGACAGGTTGAACTACACCTTC.

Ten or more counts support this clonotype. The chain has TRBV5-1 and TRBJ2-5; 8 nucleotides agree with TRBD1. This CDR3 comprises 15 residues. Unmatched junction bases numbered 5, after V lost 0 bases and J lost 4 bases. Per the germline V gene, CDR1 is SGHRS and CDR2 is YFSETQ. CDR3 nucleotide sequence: TGCGCCAGCAGCTTGGCCGGACAGGGTGGAGAGACCCAGTACTTC. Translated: CASSLAGQGGETQYF.

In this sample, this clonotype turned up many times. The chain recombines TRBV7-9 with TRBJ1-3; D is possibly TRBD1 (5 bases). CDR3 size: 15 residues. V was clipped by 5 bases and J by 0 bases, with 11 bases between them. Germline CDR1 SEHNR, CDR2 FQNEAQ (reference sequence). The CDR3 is CASSPMGGSGNTIYF. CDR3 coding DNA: TGTGCCAGCAGCCCAATGGGGGGCTCTGGAAACACCATATATTTT.

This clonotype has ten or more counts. The CDR3 is CASRDGQGGQPQHF. In DNA form, the CDR3 reads TGTGCCAGCAGGGACGGACAGGGCGGTCAGCCCCAGCATTTT. The chain joins TRBV6-2 or TRBV6-3 to TRBJ1-5; 8 bases map to TRBD1. CDR1 is MNHEY and CDR2 is SVGEGT in the germline V gene. The CDR3 is 14 residues long. V lost 6 bases and J lost 6; bases outside the gene matches: 7.

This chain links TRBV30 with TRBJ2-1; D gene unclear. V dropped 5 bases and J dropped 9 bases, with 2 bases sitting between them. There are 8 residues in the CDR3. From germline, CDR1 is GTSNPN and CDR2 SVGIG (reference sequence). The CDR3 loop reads CAWGEQFF. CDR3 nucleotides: TGTGCCTGGGGTGAGCAGTTCTTC.

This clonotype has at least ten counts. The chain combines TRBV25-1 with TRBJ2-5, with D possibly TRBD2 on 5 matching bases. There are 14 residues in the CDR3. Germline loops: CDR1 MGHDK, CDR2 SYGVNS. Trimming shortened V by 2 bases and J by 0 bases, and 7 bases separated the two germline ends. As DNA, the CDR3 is TGTGCCAGCAGTGAACCCGGGAACCAAGAGACCCAGTACTTC. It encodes CASSEPGNQETQYF.

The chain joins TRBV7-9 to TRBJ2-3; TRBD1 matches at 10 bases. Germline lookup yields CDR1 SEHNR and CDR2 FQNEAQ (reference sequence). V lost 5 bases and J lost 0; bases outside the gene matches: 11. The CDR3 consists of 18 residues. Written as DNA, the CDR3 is TGTGCCAGCAGCCCATCTAAACCGGGACAGGGGAGCACAGATACGCAGTATTTT. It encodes CASSPSKPGQGSTDTQYF.

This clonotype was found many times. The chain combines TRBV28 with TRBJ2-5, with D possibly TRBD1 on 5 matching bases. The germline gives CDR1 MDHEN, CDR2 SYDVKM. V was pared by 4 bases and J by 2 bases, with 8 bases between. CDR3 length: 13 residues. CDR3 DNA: TGTGCCAGCAGTTCTGGACAACAAGAGACCCAGTACTTC. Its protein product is CASSSGQQETQYF.

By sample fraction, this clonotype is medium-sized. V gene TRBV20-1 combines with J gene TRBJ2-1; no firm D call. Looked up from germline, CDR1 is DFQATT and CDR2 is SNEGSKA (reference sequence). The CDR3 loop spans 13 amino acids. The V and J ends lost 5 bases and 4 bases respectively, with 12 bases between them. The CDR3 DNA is TGCAGTGCTCAGAGTGTGTCGTACAATGAGCAGTTCTTC. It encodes CSAQSVSYNEQFF.

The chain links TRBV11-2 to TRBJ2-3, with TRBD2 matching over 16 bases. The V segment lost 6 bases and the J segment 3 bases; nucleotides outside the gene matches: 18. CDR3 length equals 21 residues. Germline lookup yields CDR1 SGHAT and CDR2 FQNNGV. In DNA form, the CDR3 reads TGTGCCAGCAGTCCCCAACCGGGACTAGCGGGAGGGCCGAAGACGACAGATACGCAGTATTTT. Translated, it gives CASSPQPGLAGGPKTTDTQYF.

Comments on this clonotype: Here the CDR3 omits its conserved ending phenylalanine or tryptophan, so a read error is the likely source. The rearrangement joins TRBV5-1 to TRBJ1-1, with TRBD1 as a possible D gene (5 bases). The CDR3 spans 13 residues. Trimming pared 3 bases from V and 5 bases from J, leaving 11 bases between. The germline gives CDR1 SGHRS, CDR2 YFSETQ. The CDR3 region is CASSSEGWTEAFY. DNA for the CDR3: TGCGCCAGCAGCTCAGAGGGGTGGACTGAAGCTTTCTAT.

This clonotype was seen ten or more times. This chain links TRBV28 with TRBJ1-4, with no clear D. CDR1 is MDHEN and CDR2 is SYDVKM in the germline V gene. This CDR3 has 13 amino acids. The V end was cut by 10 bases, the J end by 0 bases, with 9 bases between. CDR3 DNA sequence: TGTGCCACAAACAGAGCAACTAATGAAAAACTGTTTTTT. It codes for CATNRATNEKLFF.